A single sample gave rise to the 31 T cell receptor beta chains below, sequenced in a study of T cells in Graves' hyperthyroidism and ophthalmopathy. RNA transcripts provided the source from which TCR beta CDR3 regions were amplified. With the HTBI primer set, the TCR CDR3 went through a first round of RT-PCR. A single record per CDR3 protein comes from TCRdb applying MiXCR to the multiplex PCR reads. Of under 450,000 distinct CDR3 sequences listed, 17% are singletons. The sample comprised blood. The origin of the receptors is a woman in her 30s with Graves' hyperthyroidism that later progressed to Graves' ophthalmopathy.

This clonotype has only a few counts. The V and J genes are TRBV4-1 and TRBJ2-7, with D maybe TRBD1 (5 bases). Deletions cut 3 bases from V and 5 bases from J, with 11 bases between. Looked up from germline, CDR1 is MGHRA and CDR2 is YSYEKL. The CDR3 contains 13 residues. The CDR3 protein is CASSHGAGNEQYF. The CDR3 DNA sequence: TGCGCCAGCAGCCATGGGGCTGGGAACGAGCAGTACTTC.

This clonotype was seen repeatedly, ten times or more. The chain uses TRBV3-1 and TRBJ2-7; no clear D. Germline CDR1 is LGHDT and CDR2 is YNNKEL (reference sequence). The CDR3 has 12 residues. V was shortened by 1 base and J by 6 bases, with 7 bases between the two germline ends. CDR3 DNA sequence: TGTGCCAGCAGCCAAGGCTGGATCGAGCAGTACTTC. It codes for CASSQGWIEQYF.

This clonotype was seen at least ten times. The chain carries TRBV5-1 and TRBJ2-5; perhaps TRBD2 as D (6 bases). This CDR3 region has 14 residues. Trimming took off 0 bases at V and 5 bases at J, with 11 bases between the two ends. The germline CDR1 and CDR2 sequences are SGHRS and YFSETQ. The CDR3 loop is CASSLEEGLETQYF. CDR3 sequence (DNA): TGCGCCAGCAGCTTGGAGGAGGGCCTGGAGACCCAGTACTTC.

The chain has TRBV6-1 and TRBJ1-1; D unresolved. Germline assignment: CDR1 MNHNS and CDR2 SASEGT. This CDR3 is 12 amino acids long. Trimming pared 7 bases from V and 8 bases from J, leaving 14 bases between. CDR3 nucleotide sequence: TGTGCCAGCAATAACCGGGGTCTCGAAGCTTTCTTT. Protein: CASNNRGLEAFF.

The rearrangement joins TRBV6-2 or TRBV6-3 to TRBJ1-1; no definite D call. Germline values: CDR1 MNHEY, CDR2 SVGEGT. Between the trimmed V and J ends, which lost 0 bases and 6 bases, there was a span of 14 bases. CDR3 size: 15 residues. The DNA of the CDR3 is TGTGCCAGCAGTTACTCCCCCACGGGCGAATCTGAAGCTTTCTTT. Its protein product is CASSYSPTGESEAFF.

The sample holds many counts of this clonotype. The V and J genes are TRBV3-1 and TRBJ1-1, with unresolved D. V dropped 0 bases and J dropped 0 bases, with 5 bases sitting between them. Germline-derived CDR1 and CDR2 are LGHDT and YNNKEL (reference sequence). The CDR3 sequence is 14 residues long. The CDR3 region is CASSQDYMNTEAFF. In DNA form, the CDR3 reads TGTGCCAGCAGCCAAGATTACATGAACACTGAAGCTTTCTTT.

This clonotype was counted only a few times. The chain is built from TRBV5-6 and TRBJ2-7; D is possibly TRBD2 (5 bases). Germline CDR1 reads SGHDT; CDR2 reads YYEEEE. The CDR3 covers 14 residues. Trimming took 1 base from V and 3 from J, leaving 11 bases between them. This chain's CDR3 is CASSLSALVYEQYF. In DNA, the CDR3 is TGTGCCAGCAGCTTGTCAGCACTAGTCTACGAGCAGTACTTC.

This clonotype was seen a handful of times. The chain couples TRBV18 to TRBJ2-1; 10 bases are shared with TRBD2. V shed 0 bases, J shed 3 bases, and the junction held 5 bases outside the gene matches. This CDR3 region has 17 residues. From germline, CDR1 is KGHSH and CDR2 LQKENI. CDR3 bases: TGTGCCAGCTCACCACCAATTCCTAGCGGGAGCTACAATGAGCAGTTCTTC. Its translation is CASSPPIPSGSYNEQFF.

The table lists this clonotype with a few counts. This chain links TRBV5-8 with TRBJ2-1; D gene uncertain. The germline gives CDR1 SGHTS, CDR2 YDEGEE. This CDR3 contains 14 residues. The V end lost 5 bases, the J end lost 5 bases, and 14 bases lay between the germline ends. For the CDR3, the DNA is TGTGCCAGCAGTTACGTGGTCTCAAACAATGAGCAGTTCTTC. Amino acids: CASSYVVSNNEQFF.

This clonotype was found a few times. CDR3 in DNA: TGCAGTGCTAGAGCCCCGGGACAGGGGCTTGAAAAACTGTTTTTT. It codes for CSARAPGQGLEKLFF. The V call is TRBV20-1, the J call TRBJ1-4, with 10 nucleotides matching TRBD1. This CDR3 is built from 15 residues. CDR1 and CDR2 from the germline V gene are DFQATT and SNEGSKA (reference sequence). With 1 base clipped from V and 7 bases from J, the junction kept 6 bases outside the gene matches.

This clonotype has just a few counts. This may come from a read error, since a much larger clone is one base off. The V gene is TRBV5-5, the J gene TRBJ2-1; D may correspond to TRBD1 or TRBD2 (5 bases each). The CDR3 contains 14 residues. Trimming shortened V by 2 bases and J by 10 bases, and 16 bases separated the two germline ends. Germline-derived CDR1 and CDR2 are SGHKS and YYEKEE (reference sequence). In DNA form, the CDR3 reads TGTGCCAGCAGCTTTAAAGGGACCGTCTACGAGCAGTTCTTC. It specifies CASSFKGTVYEQFF.

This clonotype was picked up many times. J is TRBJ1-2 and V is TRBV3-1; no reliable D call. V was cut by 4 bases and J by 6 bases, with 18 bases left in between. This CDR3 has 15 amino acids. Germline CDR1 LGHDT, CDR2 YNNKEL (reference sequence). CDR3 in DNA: TGTGCCAGCAGCCTCACGCACGCCGGAGGTGATGGCTACACCTTC. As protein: CASSLTHAGGDGYTF.

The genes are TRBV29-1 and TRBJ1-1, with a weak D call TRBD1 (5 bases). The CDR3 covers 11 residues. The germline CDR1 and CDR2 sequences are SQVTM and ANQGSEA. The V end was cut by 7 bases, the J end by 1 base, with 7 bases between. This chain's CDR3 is CSAGTNTEAFF. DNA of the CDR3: TGCAGCGCGGGGACGAACACTGAAGCTTTCTTT.

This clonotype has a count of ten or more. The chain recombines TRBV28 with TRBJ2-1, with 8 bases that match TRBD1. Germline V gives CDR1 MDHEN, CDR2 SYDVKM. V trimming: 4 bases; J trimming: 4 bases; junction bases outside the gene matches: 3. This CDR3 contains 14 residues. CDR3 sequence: CASSSDRGYNEQFF. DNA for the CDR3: TGTGCCAGCAGTTCCGACAGGGGTTACAATGAGCAGTTCTTC.

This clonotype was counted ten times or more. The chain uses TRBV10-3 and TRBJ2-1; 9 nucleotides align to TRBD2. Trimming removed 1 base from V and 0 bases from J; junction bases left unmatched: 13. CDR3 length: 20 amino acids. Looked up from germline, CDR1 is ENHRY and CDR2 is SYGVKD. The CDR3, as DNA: TGTGCCATCAGTGAGTTTAGCGGGACTAGCATAAAAAGCTCCTACAATGAGCAGTTCTTC. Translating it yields CAISEFSGTSIKSSYNEQFF.

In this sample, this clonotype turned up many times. This CDR3 reads CASSTNLRNEQFF. The DNA for the CDR3 is TGTGCCAGCAGTACCAACCTACGGAATGAGCAGTTCTTC. The chain links TRBV12-3 or TRBV12-4 to TRBJ2-1; D gene uncertain. Trimming cost V 5 bases and J 7 bases, with 12 bases left between them. CDR3 length: 13 amino acids.

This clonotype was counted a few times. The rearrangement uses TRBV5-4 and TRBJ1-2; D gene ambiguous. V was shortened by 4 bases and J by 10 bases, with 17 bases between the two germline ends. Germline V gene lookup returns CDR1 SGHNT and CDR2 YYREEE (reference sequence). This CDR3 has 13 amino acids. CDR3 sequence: CASSPGINYFYTF. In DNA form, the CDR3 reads TGTGCCAGCAGCCCTGGGATTAACTATTTCTACACCTTC.

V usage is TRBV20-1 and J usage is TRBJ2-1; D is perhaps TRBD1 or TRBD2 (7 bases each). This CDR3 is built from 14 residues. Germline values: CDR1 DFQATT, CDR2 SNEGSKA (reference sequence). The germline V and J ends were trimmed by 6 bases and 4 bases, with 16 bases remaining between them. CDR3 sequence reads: CSAPPRGGYNEQFF. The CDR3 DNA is TGCAGTGCCCCCCCCAGGGGGGGTTACAATGAGCAGTTCTTC.

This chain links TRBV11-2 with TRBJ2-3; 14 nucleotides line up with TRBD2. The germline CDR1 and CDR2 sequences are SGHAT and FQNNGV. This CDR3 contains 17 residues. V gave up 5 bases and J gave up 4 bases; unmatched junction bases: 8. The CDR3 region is CASSPGGTSGSADTQYF. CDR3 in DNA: TGTGCCAGCAGCCCAGGGGGGACTAGCGGGAGTGCAGATACGCAGTATTTT.

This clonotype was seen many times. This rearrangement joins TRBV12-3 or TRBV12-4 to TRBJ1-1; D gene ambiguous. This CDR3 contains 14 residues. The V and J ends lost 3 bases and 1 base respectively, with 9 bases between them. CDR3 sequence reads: CASSFQAGNTEAFF. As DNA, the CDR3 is TGTGCCAGCAGTTTTCAGGCCGGGAACACTGAAGCTTTCTTT.

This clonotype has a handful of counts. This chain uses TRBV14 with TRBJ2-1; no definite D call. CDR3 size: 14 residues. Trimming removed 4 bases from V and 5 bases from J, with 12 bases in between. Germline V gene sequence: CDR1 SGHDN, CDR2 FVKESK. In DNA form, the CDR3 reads TGTGCCAGCAGCCGAGGCCCTAGGGACAATGAGCAGTTCTTC. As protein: CASSRGPRDNEQFF.

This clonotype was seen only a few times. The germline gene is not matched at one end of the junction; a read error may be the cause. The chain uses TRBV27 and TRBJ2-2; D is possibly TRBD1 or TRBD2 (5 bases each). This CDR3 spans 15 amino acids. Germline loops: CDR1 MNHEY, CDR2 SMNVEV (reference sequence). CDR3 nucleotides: TGTGCCAGCAGTTTAAGCCTCCGGGGCACCGGGGAGCTGGTTTTT. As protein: CASSLSLRGTGELVF.

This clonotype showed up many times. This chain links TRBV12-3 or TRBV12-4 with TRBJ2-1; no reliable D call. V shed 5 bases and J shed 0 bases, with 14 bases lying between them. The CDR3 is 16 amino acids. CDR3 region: CASSQKSQISYNEQFF. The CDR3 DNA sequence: TGTGCCAGCAGTCAAAAGAGCCAGATCTCCTACAATGAGCAGTTCTTC.

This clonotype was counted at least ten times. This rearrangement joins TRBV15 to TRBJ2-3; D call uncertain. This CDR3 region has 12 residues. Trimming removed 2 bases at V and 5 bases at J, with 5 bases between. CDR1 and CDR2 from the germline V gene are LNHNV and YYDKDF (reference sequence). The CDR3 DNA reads TGTGCCACCAGCAGATCCAGAGATACGCAGTATTTT. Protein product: CATSRSRDTQYF.

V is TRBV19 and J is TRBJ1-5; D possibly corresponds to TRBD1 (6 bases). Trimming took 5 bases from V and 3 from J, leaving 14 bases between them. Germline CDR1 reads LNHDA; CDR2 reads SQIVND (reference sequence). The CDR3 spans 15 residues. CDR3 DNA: TGTGCCAGTAGTGTGGTGGCAGGGGCCAATCAGCCCCAGCATTTT. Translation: CASSVVAGANQPQHF.

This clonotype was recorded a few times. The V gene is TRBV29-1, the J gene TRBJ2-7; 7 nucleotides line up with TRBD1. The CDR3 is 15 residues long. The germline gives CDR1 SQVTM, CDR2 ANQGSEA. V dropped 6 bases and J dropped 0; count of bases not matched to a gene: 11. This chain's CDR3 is CSVSHQGDSSYEQYF. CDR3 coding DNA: TGCAGCGTCTCACATCAGGGGGACAGCTCCTACGAGCAGTACTTC.

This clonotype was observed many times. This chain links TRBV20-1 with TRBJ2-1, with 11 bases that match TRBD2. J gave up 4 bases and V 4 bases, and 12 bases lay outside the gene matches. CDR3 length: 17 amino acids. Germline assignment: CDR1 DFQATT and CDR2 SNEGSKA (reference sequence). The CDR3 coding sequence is TGCAGTGCTACTTCCGGACTAGCGGGCATACAATACAATGAGCAGTTCTTC. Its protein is CSATSGLAGIQYNEQFF.

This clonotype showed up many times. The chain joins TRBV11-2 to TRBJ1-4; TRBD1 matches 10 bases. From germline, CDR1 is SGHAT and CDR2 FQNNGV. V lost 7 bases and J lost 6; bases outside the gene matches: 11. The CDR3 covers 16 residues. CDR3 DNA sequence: TGTGCCAGCAATAAAGCAGCGGGGACAGGGGATGAAAAACTGTTTTTT. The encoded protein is CASNKAAGTGDEKLFF.

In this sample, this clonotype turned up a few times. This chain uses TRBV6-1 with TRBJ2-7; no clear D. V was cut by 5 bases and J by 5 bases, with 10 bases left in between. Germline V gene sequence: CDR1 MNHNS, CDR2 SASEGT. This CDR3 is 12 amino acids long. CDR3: CASSSSGNEQYF. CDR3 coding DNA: TGTGCCAGCAGTAGTAGTGGCAACGAGCAGTACTTC.

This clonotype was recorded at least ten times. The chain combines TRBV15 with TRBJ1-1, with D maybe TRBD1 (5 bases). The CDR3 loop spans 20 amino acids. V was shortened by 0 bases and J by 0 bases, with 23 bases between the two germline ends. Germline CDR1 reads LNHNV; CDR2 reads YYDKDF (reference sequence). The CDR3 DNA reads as TGTGCCACCAGCAGAGATTTTGTGGGGCCTGCCCAATTATTGAACACTGAAGCTTTCTTT. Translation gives CATSRDFVGPAQLLNTEAFF. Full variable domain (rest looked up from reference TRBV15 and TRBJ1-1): DAMVIQNPRYQVTQFGKPVTLSCSQTLNHNVMYWYQQKSSQAPKLLFHYYDKDFNNEADTPDNFQSRRPNTSFCFLDIRSPGLGDTAMYLCATSRDFVGPAQLLNTEAFFGQGTRLTVV.

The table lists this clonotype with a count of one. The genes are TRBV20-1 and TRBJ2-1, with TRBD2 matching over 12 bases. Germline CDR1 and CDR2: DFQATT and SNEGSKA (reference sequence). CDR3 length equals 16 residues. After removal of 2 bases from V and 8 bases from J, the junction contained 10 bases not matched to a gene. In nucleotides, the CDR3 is TGCAGTGCTAGAAGGCTAGCGGGAGGGCCTGTAGATGAGCAGTTCTTC. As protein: CSARRLAGGPVDEQFF.